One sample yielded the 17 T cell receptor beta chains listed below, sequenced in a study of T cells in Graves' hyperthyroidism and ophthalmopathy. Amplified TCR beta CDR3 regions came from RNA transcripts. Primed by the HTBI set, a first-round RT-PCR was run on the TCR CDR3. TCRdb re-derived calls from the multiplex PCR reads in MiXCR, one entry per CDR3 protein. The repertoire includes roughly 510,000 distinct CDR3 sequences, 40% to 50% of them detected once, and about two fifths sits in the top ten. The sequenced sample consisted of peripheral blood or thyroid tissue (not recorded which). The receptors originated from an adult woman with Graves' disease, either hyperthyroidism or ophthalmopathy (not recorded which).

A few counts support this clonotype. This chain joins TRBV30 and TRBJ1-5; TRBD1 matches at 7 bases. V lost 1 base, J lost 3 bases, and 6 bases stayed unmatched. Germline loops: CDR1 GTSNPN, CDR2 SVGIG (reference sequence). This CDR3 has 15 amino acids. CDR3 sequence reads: CAWSETTGDNQPQHF. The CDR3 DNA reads TGTGCCTGGAGTGAGACTACAGGGGACAATCAGCCCCAGCATTTT.

The DNA for the CDR3 is TGCAGCCTGAGAAGGACAGGGATGTACGAGCAGTACTTC. Its translation: CSLRRTGMYEQYF. This rearrangement joins TRBV29-1 to TRBJ2-7; 8 nucleotides align to TRBD1. The CDR3 spans 13 residues. From germline, CDR1 is SQVTM and CDR2 ANQGSEA. V gave up 8 bases and J gave up 4 bases; unmatched junction bases: 10.

This CDR3 reads CAISESRDVTEAFF. The CDR3 nucleotides read TGTGCCATCAGTGAGTCGCGGGATGTCACTGAAGCTTTCTTT. The chain links TRBV10-3 to TRBJ1-1; D is uncertain. Trimming cost V 0 bases and J 4 bases, with 9 bases left between them. This CDR3 has 14 residues. Germline assignment: CDR1 ENHRY and CDR2 SYGVKD.

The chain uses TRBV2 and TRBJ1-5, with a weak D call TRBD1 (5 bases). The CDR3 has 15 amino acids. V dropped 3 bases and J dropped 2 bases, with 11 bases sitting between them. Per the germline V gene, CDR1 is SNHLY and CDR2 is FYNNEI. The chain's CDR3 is CASSEGDLGNQPQHF. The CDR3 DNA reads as TGTGCCAGCAGTGAGGGGGATTTGGGCAATCAGCCCCAGCATTTT.

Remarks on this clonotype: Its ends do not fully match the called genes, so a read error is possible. In nucleotides, the CDR3 is TGTGCCAGCAGCCAGGGGCGGACCTACGGGCAGTACTTC. Its protein is CASSQGRTYGQYF. V and J are TRBV7-9 and TRBJ2-7; possibly TRBD1 for D (6 bases). The CDR3 is 13 residues long. Per the germline V gene, CDR1 is SEHNR and CDR2 is FQNEAQ (reference sequence).

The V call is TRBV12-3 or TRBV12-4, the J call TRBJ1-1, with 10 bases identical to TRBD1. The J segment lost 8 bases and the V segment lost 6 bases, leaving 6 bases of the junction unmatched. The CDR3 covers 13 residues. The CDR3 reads CASSKDRGPEAFF. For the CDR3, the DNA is TGTGCCAGCAGCAAAGACAGGGGGCCGGAAGCTTTCTTT.

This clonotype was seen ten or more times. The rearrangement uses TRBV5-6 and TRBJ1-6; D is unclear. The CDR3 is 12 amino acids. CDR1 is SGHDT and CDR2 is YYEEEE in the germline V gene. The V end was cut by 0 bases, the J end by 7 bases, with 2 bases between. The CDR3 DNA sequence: TGTGCCAGCAGCTTGGCAAATTCACCCCTCCACTTT. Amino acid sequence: CASSLANSPLHF.

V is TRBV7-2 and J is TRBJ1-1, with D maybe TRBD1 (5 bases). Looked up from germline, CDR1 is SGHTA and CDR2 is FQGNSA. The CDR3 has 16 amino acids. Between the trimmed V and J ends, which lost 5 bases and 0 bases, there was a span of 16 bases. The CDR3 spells CASSKQGALMNTEAFF. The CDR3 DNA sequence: TGTGCCAGCAGCAAGCAAGGGGCCCTAATGAACACTGAAGCTTTCTTT.

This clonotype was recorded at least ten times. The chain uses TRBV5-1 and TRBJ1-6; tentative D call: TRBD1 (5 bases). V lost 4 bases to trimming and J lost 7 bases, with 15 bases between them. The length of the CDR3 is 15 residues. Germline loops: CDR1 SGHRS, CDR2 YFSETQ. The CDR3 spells CASSPLGTENSPLHF. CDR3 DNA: TGCGCCAGCAGCCCGCTCGGGACGGAAAATTCACCCCTCCACTTT.

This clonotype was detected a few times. The CDR3 DNA reads as TGCAGTGCTAGAGATCTCCGATCTAGGGATCAGCCCCAGCATTTT. It yields the protein CSARDLRSRDQPQHF. The rearrangement uses TRBV20-1 and TRBJ1-5; D remains ambiguous. CDR1 and CDR2 from the germline V gene are DFQATT and SNEGSKA (reference sequence). The CDR3 runs 15 residues. V lost 0 bases and J 5 bases, leaving 14 bases between the germline ends.

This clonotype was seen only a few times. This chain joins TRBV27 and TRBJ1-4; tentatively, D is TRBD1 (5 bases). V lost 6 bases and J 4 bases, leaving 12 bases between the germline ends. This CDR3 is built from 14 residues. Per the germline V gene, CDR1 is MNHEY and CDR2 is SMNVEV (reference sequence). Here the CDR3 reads CASRPGRSNEKLFF. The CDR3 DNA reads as TGTGCCAGCAGACCGGGACGGAGTAATGAAAAACTGTTTTTT. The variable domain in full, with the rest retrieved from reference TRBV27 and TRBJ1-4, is EAQVTQNPRYLITVTGKKLTVTCSQNMNHEYMSWYRQDPGLGLRQIYYSMNVEVTDKGDVPEGYKVSRKEKRNFPLILESPSPNQTSLYFCASRPGRSNEKLFFGSGTQLSVL.

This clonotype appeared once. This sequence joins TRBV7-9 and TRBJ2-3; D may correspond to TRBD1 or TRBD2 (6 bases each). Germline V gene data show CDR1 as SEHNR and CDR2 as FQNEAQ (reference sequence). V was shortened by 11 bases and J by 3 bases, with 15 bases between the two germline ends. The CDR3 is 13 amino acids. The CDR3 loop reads CASNEGGTDTQYF. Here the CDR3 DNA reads TGTGCCTCAAACGAGGGGGGAACAGATACGCAGTATTTT.

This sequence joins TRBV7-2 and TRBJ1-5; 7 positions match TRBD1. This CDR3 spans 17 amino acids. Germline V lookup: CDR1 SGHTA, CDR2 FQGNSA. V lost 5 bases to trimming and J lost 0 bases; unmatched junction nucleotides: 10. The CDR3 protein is CASSRRTGGYSNQPQHF. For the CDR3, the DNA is TGTGCCAGCAGCCGACGGACAGGTGGATATAGCAATCAGCCCCAGCATTTT.

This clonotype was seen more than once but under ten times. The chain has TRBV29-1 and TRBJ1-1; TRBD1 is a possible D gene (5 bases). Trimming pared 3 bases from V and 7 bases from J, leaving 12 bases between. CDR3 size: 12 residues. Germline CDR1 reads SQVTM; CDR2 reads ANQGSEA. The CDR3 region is CSVEPRDGEAFF. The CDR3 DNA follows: TGCAGCGTTGAGCCCAGGGATGGTGAAGCTTTCTTT.

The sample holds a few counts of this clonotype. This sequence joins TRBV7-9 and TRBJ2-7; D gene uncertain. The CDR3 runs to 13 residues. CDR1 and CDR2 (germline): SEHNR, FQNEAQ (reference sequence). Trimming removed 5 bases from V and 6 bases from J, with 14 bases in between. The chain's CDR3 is CASSPWHGSEQYF. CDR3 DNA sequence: TGTGCCAGCAGCCCGTGGCACGGATCCGAGCAGTACTTC.

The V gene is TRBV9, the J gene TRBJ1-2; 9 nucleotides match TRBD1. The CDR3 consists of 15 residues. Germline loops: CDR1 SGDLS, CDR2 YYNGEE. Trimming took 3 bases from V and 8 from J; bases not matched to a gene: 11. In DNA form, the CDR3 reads TGTGCCAGCAGCGAGATCCCCGGGACAGGGTCGGGCTACACCTTC. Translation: CASSEIPGTGSGYTF.

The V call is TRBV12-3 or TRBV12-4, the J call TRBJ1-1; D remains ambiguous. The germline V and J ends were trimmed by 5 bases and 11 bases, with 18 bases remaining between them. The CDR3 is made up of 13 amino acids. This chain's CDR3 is CASSGLDIGRAFF. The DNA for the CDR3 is TGTGCCAGCAGTGGCCTTGACATCGGTAGGGCTTTCTTT.